What follows are 13 T cell receptor beta chains derived from one specimen sequenced in a study of blood T cell repertoires in COVID-19. Only in-frame clones appear in the TCRdb table, and some are missing; sequencing was by immunoSEQ multiplex PCR. The table includes approximately 71,000 clones, 90% detected once. Material for sequencing was peripheral blood. These receptor sequences come from a woman aged 18-29 years with acute or convalescent COVID-19.

This clone was counted a single time. The rearrangement joins TRBV2 to TRBJ1-3, with 9 nucleotides matching TRBD1. The CDR3 has 16 amino acids. Trimming at V came to 4 bases and at J to 0 bases, leaving 4 bases not matched to a gene. Germline V gene lookup returns CDR1 SNHLY and CDR2 FYNNEI. The CDR3 DNA reads TGTGCCAGCAGTGGGACAGGGGCCTACTCTGGAAACACCATATATTTT. It is translated as CASSGTGAYSGNTIYF.

The rearrangement joins TRBV5-1 to TRBJ1-4, with 12 bases fitting TRBD1. The CDR3 contains 14 residues. V shed 4 bases and J 8 bases; nucleotides not matched to a gene: 3. CDR1 SGHRS and CDR2 YFSETQ come from the germline V gene. The CDR3 protein is CASSGDRGREKLFF. CDR3 DNA sequence: TGCGCCAGCAGCGGGGACAGGGGGCGCGAAAAACTGTTTTTT.

The gene calls are TRBV28 and TRBJ1-5, with unresolved D. The CDR3 is made up of 14 amino acids. Germline V gene sequence: CDR1 MDHEN, CDR2 SYDVKM. Deletions cut 5 bases from V and 8 bases from J, with 16 bases between. Here the CDR3 DNA reads TGTGCCAGCAGTCCGCAGTCGGGTCGGAAGCCCCAGCATTTT. This codes for CASSPQSGRKPQHF.

The chain carries TRBV6-5 and TRBJ1-6; the D gene is possibly TRBD1 (6 bases). The CDR3 covers 14 residues. V was trimmed by 5 bases and J by 5 bases, leaving 10 bases between them. Per the germline V gene, CDR1 is MNHEY and CDR2 is SVGAGI. The CDR3 DNA follows: TGTGCCAGCAGTCGAGGACAGCATAATTCACCCCTCCACTTT. Translated: CASSRGQHNSPLHF.

V gene TRBV3-1 (or the pseudogene TRBV3-2) combines with J gene TRBJ2-5; D not resolved. CDR1 LGHDT and CDR2 YNNKEL come from the germline V gene (reference sequence). V gave up 3 bases and J gave up 5 bases, with 10 bases separating them. The CDR3 sequence is 13 residues long. The CDR3 DNA follows: TGTGCCAGCAGCCAGCGAGCACGCGAGACCCAGTACTTC. The encoded protein is CASSQRARETQYF.

The rearrangement uses TRBV4-1 and TRBJ1-2; 7 nucleotides agree with TRBD1. CDR3 size: 20 residues. Germline CDR1 MGHRA, CDR2 YSYEKL. V was pared by 1 base and J by 4 bases, with 21 bases of the junction left unmatched. This CDR3 reads CASSQVFLGDSRLKSYGYTF. The CDR3 region has the DNA TGCGCCAGCAGCCAAGTTTTTTTGGGGGACAGCCGCCTTAAATCCTATGGCTACACCTTC.

The chain links TRBV7-2 to TRBJ1-2; 9 positions match TRBD1. J lost 9 bases, V lost 5 bases, and 10 bases had no gene match. Per the germline V gene, CDR1 is SGHTA and CDR2 is FQGNSA. The CDR3 consists of 14 residues. The CDR3 DNA is TGTGCCAGCAGCGGAGGGGACAGGGTCGGTCGCTACACCTTC. It translates to CASSGGDRVGRYTF. Based on the CDR3 plus reference TRBV7-2 and TRBJ1-2, the full variable domain is GAGVSQSPSNKVTEKGKDVELRCDPISGHTALYWYRQSLGQGLEFLIYFQGNSAPDKSGLPSDRFSAERTGGSVSTLTIQRTQQEDSAVYLCASSGGDRVGRYTFGSGTRLTVV.

In DNA, the CDR3 is TGTGCCAGCAGCTTAGCGTCCGGGAGCAATCAGCCCCAGCATTTT. Translation: CASSLASGSNQPQHF. The J gene is TRBJ1-5, the V gene TRBV11-2; D gene ambiguous. CDR3 length: 15 residues. Germline CDR1 and CDR2: SGHAT and FQNNGV. Trimming cost V 1 base and J 1 base, with 8 bases left between them.

The J gene is TRBJ2-1, the V gene TRBV4-2, with a possible D match to TRBD2 (7 bases). CDR1 is LGHNA, CDR2 YNFKEQ, per germline. V lost 0 bases and J lost 5, with 14 bases in between. The CDR3 is 16 amino acids. This chain's CDR3 is CASSQEGGGADNEQFF. In nucleotides, the CDR3 is TGTGCCAGCAGCCAAGAGGGAGGGGGGGCAGACAATGAGCAGTTCTTC.

The gene calls are TRBV10-2 and TRBJ2-5, with 8 bases aligning to TRBD2. The CDR3 is 14 amino acids. Germline CDR1 WSHSY, CDR2 SAAADI. Trimming removed 6 bases from V and 5 bases from J; junction bases left unmatched: 8. The chain's CDR3 is CASSEAGEGETQYF. In nucleotides, the CDR3 is TGCGCCAGCAGCGAAGCGGGGGAGGGCGAGACCCAGTACTTC.

This clone was counted only a few times. The gene calls are TRBV4-1 and TRBJ1-1, with D tentatively TRBD1 (5 bases). The V end was cut by 4 bases, the J end by 5 bases, with 17 bases between. This CDR3 is 15 amino acids long. From germline, CDR1 is MGHRA and CDR2 YSYEKL. The CDR3 here is CASSPGVWGSTEAFF. As DNA, the CDR3 is TGCGCCAGCAGCCCGGGGGTTTGGGGTAGTACTGAAGCTTTCTTT.

This clone was observed once. V gene TRBV7-9 combines with J gene TRBJ2-1, with 8 bases that match TRBD2. This CDR3 region has 14 residues. The V gene end was trimmed by 6 bases and the J gene end by 0 bases; junction bases not matched to a gene: 1. Germline CDR1 reads SEHNR; CDR2 reads FQNEAQ (reference sequence). CDR3 loop: CASSAGGSYNEQFF. DNA for the CDR3: TGTGCCAGCAGTGCGGGAGGCTCCTACAATGAGCAGTTCTTC.

Remarks on this clone: A read error may account for a junction end that differs from germline. CDR3: CASSPGQNFGYTF. Here the CDR3 DNA reads TGTGCCAGCAGCCCCGGACAGAACTTTGGCTACACCTTC. The chain is built from TRBV6-6 and TRBJ1-2; D perhaps matches TRBD1 (6 bases). CDR3 length equals 13 residues. Germline CDR1 and CDR2: MNHNY and SVGAGI (reference sequence).